A selection of T cell receptor beta chains follows, all from one sample in a study of shared clonotypes between healthy human individuals. Assay used: immunoSEQ multiplex PCR; TCRdb lists only in-frame clones, some missing. The data show about 2.4 million clones, approximately 94% seen once. Sequencing was done on a sample of naive CD4+ T cells from PBMCs. The receptors stem from a man between 18 and 29 years old in good health. Some clones in this sample may be carry-over from other donors' samples. Each CDR3 is given with its conserved first and last residue. Each record gives: clone size, D gene, J gene, V gene, CDR3 protein, CDR3 DNA. A D gene is named only where the DNA matches it firmly. Expanded clones get a size class; other rows say once, few or many, or leave the size out.

NA,NA,TRBJ1-3,TRBV7-2,CASSPTTGSSGNTIYF,TGTGCCAGCAGCCCTACGACAGGAAGCTCTGGAAACACCATATATTTT
NA,NA,TRBJ1-1,TRBV28,CVTGPVPNTEAFF,TGTGTCACCGGTCCAGTTCCGAACACTGAAGCTTTCTTT
NA,TRBD1,TRBJ1-2,TRBV29-1,CSVEVPPGQPYGYTF,TGCAGCGTTGAAGTCCCACCGGGACAGCCCTATGGCTACACCTTC
NA,TRBD1,TRBJ1-2,TRBV28,CASKTGGAYGYTF,TGTGCCAGCAAGACAGGGGGGGCTTATGGCTACACCTTC
NA,NA,TRBJ1-1,TRBV7-9,CASSLRLPGHKNTEAFF,TGTGCCAGCAGCCTCAGACTACCGGGACATAAGAACACTGAAGCTTTCTTT
NA,NA,TRBJ2-1,TRBV15,CATSLLPLASSYNEQFF,TGTGCCACCAGCCTTCTTCCTCTAGCGAGCTCCTACAATGAGCAGTTCTTC
NA,NA,TRBJ1-5,TRBV5-6,CASSSQGNNQPQHF,TGTGCCAGCAGCTCGCAGGGGAACAATCAGCCCCAGCATTTT
NA,TRBD2,TRBJ2-7,TRBV5-1,CASSLGLAGGDEQYF,TGCGCCAGCAGCTTGGGACTAGCGGGAGGGGACGAGCAGTACTTC
once,NA,TRBJ2-3,TRBV6-1,CASRTHSTDTQYF,TGTGCCAGCCGCACACACAGCACAGATACGCAGTATTTT
NA,TRBD1,TRBJ2-5,TRBV7-8,CASRGQGARGQETQYF,TGTGCCAGCAGGGGACAGGGGGCGCGGGGGCAAGAGACCCAGTACTTC
NA,NA,TRBJ2-2,TRBV19,CASTGRTGTITGELFF,TGTGCCAGTACTGGAAGGACAGGGACTATCACCGGGGAGCTGTTTTTT
NA,NA,TRBJ2-7,TRBV28,CASSSGYEQYF,TGTGCCAGCAGTTCAGGGTACGAGCAGTACTTC
NA,TRBD1,TRBJ2-7,TRBV7-9,CASSFETGPPGHDF,TGTGCCAGCAGCTTCGAGACAGGGCCTCCAGGCCATGACTTC
NA,TRBD1,TRBJ2-7,TRBV11-2,CASSSPDREYEQYF,TGTGCCAGCAGCTCTCCGGACAGGGAGTACGAGCAGTACTTC
NA,TRBD1,TRBJ1-2,TRBV29-1,CSAGQGVNGYTF,TGCAGCGCCGGACAGGGAGTCAATGGCTACACCTTC
NA,TRBD2,TRBJ2-3,TRBV2,CASRKDPAGEGRDTQYF,TGTGCCAGCAGAAAAGACCCCGCGGGAGAAGGTCGGGATACGCAGTATTTT
NA,NA,TRBJ2-1,TRBV19,CASSPTISYNEQFF,TGTGCCAGTAGTCCCACGATTTCCTACAATGAGCAGTTCTTC
once,NA,TRBJ2-5,TRBV6-5,CASSYEGTQYF,TGTGCCAGCAGTTACGAGGGGACCCAGTACTTC